The following is a T cell receptor beta chain sequence with its context. The data stem from a study of blood T cell repertoires in COVID-19. Looking at the study overall: The analysed material was cDNA or gDNA that came from T cells, B-cell-depleted T cells, or PBMCs.

Produced via immunoSEQ multiplex PCR; TCRdb's table is partial and in-frame only. The sample has hundreds of thousands of clones; 88% are singletons. This CDR3 contains 17 residues. Unmatched junction bases numbered 16, after V lost 4 bases and J lost 7 bases. In germline, CDR1 is SGDLS, CDR2 YYNGEE. This chain connects TRBV9 to TRBJ2-4; TRBD1 matches at 8 bases. This receptor was obtained from a woman aged 70-85 years with COVID-19, enrolled during active disease. The sequenced material came from peripheral blood. CDR3 DNA sequence: TGTGCCAGCAGCCCCGACGCAGGGGGCAGGGGTGGGAACATTCAGTACTTC. This sequence encodes CASSPDAGGRGGNIQYF.